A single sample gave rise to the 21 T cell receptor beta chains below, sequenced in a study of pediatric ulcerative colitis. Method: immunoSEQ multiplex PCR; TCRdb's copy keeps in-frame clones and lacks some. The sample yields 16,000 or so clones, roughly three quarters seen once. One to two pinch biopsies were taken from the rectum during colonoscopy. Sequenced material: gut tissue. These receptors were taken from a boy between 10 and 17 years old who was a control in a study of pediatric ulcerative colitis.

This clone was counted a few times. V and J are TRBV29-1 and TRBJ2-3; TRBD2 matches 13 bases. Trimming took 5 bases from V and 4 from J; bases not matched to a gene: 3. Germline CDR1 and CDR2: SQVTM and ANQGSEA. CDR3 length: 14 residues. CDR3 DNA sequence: TGCAGCGTTCGCACTAGCGGGGGGGCAGATACGCAGTATTTT. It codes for CSVRTSGGADTQYF.

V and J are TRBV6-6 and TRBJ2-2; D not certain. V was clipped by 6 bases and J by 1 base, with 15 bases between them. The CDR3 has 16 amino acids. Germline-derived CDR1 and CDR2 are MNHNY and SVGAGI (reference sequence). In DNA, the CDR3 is TGTGCCAGCAGGATAAATTCCTTTATGAACACCGGGGAGCTGTTTTTT. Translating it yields CASRINSFMNTGELFF.

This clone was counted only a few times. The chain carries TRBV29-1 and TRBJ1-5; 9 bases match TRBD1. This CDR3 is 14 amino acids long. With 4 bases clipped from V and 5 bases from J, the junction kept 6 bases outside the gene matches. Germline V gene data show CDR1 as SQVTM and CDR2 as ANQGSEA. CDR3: CSVGIGDRDQPQHF. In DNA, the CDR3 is TGCAGCGTTGGAATAGGGGACAGGGATCAGCCCCAGCATTTT. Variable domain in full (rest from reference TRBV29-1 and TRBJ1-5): SAVISQKPSRDICQRGTSLTIQCQVDSQVTMMFWYRQQPGQSLTLIATANQGSEATYESGFVIDKFPISRPNLTFSTLTVSNMSPEDSSIYLCSVGIGDRDQPQHFGDGTRLSIL.

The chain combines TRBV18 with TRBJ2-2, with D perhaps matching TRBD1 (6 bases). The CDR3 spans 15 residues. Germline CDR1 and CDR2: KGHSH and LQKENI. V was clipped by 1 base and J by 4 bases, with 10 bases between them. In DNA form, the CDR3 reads TGTGCCAGCTCACCACTGTGGGACACCACCGGGGAGCTGTTTTTT. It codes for CASSPLWDTTGELFF. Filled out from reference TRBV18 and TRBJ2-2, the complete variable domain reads NAGVMQNPRHLVRRRGQEARLRCSPMKGHSHVYWYRQLPEEGLKFMVYLQKENIIDESGMPKERFSAEFPKEGPSILRIQQVVRGDSAAYFCASSPLWDTTGELFFGEGSRLTVL.

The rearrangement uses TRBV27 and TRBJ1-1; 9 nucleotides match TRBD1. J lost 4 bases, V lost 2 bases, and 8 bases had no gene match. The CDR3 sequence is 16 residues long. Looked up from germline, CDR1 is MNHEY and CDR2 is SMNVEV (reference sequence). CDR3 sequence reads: CASSLTGGAFRTEAFF. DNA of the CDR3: TGTGCCAGCAGTTTAACAGGGGGCGCATTTCGCACTGAAGCTTTCTTT.

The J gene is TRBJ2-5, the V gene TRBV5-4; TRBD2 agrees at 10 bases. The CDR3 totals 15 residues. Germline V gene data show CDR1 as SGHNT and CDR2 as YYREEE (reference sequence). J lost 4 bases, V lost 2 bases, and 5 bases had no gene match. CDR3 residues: CASSFEREGRETQYF. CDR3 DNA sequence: TGTGCCAGCAGCTTTGAGCGGGAGGGAAGAGAGACCCAGTACTTC.

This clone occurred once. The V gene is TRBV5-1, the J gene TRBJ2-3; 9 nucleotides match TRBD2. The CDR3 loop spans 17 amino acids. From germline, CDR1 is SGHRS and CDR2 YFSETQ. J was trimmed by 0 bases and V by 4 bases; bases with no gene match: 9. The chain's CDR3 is CASSLVVAGDSTDTQYF. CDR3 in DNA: TGCGCCAGCAGCCTAGTAGTAGCGGGGGATAGCACAGATACGCAGTATTTT.

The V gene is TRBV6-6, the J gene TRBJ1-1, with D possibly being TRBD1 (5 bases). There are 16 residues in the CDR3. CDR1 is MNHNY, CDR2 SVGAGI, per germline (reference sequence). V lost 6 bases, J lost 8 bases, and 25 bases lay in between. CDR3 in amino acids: CASSRAVDRAVEEAFF. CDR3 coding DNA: TGTGCCAGCAGCCGCGCCGTCGACAGAGCGGTGGAGGAAGCTTTCTTT.

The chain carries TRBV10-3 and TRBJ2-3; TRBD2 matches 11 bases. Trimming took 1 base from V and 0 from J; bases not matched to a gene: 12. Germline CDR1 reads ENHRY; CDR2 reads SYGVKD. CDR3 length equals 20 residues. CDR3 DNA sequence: TGTGCCATCAGTGAGTTCTACCTAGCGGGGGGACAACCTAGCACAGATACGCAGTATTTT. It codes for CAISEFYLAGGQPSTDTQYF.

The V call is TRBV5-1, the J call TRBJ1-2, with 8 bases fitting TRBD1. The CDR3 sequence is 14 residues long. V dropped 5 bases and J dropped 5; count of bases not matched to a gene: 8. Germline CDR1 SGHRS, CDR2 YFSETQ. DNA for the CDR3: TGCGCCAGCAGGACAGGGGAATGGTCGTATGGCTACACCTTC. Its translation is CASRTGEWSYGYTF.

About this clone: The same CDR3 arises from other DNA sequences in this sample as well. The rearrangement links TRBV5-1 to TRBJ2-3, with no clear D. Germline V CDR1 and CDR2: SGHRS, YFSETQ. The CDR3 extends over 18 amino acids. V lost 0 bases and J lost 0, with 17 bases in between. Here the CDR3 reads CASSLASLGLTSTDTQYF. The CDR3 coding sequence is TGCGCCAGCAGCTTGGCCAGTCTAGGGCTGACTAGCACAGATACGCAGTATTTT.

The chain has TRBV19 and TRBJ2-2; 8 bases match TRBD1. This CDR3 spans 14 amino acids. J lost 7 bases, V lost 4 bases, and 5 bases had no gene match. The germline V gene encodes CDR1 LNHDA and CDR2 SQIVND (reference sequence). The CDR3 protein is CASSTQGAVGELFF. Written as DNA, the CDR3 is TGTGCCAGTAGTACCCAGGGGGCCGTCGGGGAGCTGTTTTTT.

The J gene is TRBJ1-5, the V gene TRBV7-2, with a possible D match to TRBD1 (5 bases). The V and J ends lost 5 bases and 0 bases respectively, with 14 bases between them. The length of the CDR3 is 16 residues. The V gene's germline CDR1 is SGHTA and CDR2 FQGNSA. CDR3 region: CASSMGTVYSNQPQHF. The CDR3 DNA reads TGTGCCAGCAGCATGGGGACGGTATATAGCAATCAGCCCCAGCATTTT.

DNA of the CDR3: TGTGCCAGCAGCTTAGATCAGAACACAGATACGCAGTATTTT. Amino acid sequence: CASSLDQNTDTQYF. The genes are TRBV7-2 and TRBJ2-3; no firm D call. The CDR3 has 14 amino acids. The V end lost 1 base, the J end lost 2 bases, and 7 bases lay between the germline ends. Germline-derived CDR1 and CDR2 are SGHTA and FQGNSA.

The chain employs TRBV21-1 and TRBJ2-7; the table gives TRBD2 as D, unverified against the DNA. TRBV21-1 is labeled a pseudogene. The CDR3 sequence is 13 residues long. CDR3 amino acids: CASLAGHSYEQYF. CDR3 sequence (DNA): TGTGCCAGCCTAGCGGGGCACTCCTACGAGCAGTACTTC.

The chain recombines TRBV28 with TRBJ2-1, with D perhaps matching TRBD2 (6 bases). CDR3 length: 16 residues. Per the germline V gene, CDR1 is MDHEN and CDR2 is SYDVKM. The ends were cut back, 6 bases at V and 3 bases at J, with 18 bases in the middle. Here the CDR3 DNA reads TGTGCCAGCAGCCTGGGTCGGGGGAGGCGCTACAATGAGCAGTTCTTC. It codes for CASSLGRGRRYNEQFF.

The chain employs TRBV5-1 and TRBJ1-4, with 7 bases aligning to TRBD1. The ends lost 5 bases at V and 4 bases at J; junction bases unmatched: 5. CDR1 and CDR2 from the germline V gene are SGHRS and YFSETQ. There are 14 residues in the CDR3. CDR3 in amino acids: CASRIGTDNEKLFF. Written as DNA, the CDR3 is TGCGCCAGCAGGATAGGGACAGATAATGAAAAACTGTTTTTT.

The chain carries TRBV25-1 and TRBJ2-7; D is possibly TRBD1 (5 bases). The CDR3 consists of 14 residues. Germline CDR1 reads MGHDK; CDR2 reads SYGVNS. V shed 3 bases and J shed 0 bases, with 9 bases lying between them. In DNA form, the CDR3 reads TGTGCCAGCAGTGACACCGACAGCTCCTACGAGCAGTACTTC. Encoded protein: CASSDTDSSYEQYF.

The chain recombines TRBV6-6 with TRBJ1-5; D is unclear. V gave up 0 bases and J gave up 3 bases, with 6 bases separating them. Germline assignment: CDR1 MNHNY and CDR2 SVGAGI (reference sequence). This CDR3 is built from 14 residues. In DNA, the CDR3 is TGTGCCAGCAGTTACTCCGGACTCAATCAGCCCCAGCATTTT. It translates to CASSYSGLNQPQHF.

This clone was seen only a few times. CDR3 nucleotides: TGCAGGATTGCGGGGCAAGAGACCCAGTACTTC. This translates into CRIAGQETQYF. This chain joins TRBV20-1 and TRBJ2-5; a possible D gene is TRBD2 (6 bases). CDR3 length: 11 residues. CDR1 and CDR2 (germline): DFQATT, SNEGSKA (reference sequence).

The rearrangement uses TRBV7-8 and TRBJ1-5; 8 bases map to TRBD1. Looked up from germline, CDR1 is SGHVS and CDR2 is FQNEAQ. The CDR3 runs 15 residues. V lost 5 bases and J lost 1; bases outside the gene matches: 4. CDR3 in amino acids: CASSRRQGSNQPQHF. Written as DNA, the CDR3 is TGTGCCAGCAGCCGAAGACAGGGGAGCAATCAGCCCCAGCATTTT. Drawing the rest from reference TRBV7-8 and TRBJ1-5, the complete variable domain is GAGVSQSPRYKVAKRGQDVALRCDPISGHVSLFWYQQALGQGPEFLTYFQNEAQLDKSGLPSDRFFAERPEGSVSTLKIQRTQQEDSAVYLCASSRRQGSNQPQHFGDGTRLSIL.